This T cell receptor beta chain was sequenced for a study of blood T cells in healthy people across ages. The table lists this clonotype with a few counts. Its antigen is currently unknown. Collection of roughly 9.8 milliliters of peripheral blood was performed for each donor. Next came a second PCR, run for about 7 to 12 cycles, which used a sample-barcoded 5' primer along with a J-beta primer mix. TCRdb processed the 5' RACE reads anew with MiXCR; each CDR3 protein has one entry. The sample holds more than 1.4 million distinct CDR3 sequences, 42% seen once. Study conclusions and caveats: Researchers report that TCR beta diversity correlated strongly with naive T cell percentage.

The sequenced sample consisted of blood. This receptor was obtained from a woman in her late teens or twenties in good health.

The CDR3 spells CASSQQQGIRTDTQYF. In DNA, the CDR3 is TGTGCCAGCAGCCAGCAACAGGGCATTCGCACAGATACGCAGTATTTT. The J gene is TRBJ2-3, the V gene TRBV7-2, with D possibly matching TRBD1 (6 bases). Germline V gene sequence: CDR1 SGHTA, CDR2 FQGNSA. This CDR3 comprises 16 residues. Trimming took 5 bases from V and 1 from J, leaving 16 bases between them.